This is a list of T cell receptor beta chains from one sample in a study of shared clonotypes between healthy human individuals. Clones were sequenced by immunoSEQ multiplex PCR, and TCRdb holds only the in-frame ones, with some missing. This repertoire shows roughly 1,000,000 clones, more than 75% found once; its top ten account for around 0.6%. The source material was memory CD4+ T cells from PBMCs. These receptors originate from a man aged 18 to 30 in good health. Some clones in this sample may be carry-over from other donors' samples. The CDR3 runs from the conserved cysteine through the conserved F or W. D genes are given only for firm matches. Rows may omit the clone size; those that give it use once, few, many or a size class.

many TRBJ2-2 TRBV9 NA CASSVDLAGELFF TGTGCCAGCAGCGTAGATTTGGCCGGGGAGCTGTTTTTT
once TRBJ2-5 TRBV18 NA CASSPVGLSMGETQYF TGTGCCAGCTCACCAGTAGGCTTGTCGATGGGCGAGACCCAGTACTTC
NA TRBJ1-5 TRBV5-1 TRBD1 CASSDGTGDQPQHF TGCGCCAGCAGCGACGGGACAGGGGATCAGCCCCAGCATTTT
NA TRBJ1-3 TRBV18 TRBD1 CASSPRDSLSGNTIYF TGTGCCAGCTCACCACGGGACAGTCTCTCTGGAAACACCATATATTTT
NA TRBJ2-1 TRBV6-5 NA CASSYLNEQFF TGTGCCAGCAGTTACCTAAATGAGCAGTTCTTC
NA TRBJ1-5 TRBV23-1 TRBD1 CASRAQGYQPQHF TGCGCCAGCAGAGCACAGGGGTATCAGCCCCAGCATTTT
NA TRBJ2-7 TRBV5-1 NA CASGVGGAYEQYF TGCGCCAGCGGAGTAGGAGGCGCCTACGAGCAGTACTTC
few TRBJ1-5 TRBV15 NA CATSRDPIGQPQHF TGTGCCACCAGCAGAGATCCCATCGGGCAGCCCCAGCATTTT
few TRBJ1-1 TRBV30 NA CAWSVGGLGTEAFF TGTGCCTGGAGTGTAGGGGGATTGGGGACTGAAGCTTTCTTT
NA TRBJ2-2 TRBV5-1 NA CASSSQWGPNTGELFF TGCGCCAGCAGCTCTCAGTGGGGACCTAACACCGGGGAGCTGTTTTTT
NA TRBJ2-2 TRBV27 TRBD2 CASRLAGANTGELFF TGTGCCAGCAGACTAGCGGGAGCGAACACCGGGGAGCTGTTTTTT
NA TRBJ2-7 TRBV6-6 NA CASSYSSQGLFHEQYF TGTGCCAGCAGTTACTCGAGCCAGGGTCTTTTCCACGAGCAGTACTTC
NA TRBJ1-4 TRBV15 NA CATSRDTGATNEKLFF TGTGCCACCAGCAGAGATACGGGGGCAACTAATGAAAAACTGTTTTTT
NA TRBJ2-7 TRBV4-2 NA CASSQDLRGGYEQYF TGTGCCAGCAGCCAAGATTTAAGGGGGGGCTACGAGCAGTACTTC
NA TRBJ1-5 TRBV5-4 NA CASSLTEPNQPQHF TGTGCCAGCAGCTTGACGGAGCCCAATCAGCCCCAGCATTTT
NA TRBJ2-1 TRBV5-1 TRBD1 CASSPQGAGSGNEQFF TGCGCCAGCAGCCCCCAGGGGGCCGGTTCGGGGAATGAGCAGTTCTTC
NA TRBJ1-1 TRBV7-8 NA CASSLDRAGGAFF TGTGCCAGCAGCTTAGACAGGGCGGGGGGAGCTTTCTTT
NA TRBJ2-5 TRBV10-3 NA CAIRPGPLRETQYF TGTGCCATCAGACCGGGGCCGCTCCGGGAGACCCAGTACTTC
NA TRBJ2-1 TRBV29-1 NA CSVLGGFSYNEQFF TGCAGCGTTCTCGGGGGCTTTAGCTACAATGAGCAGTTCTTC
NA TRBJ1-4 TRBV4-1 NA CASSQRGLGVANEKLFF TGCGCCAGCAGCCAAAGAGGGTTGGGAGTAGCTAATGAAAAACTGTTTTTT
NA TRBJ1-2 TRBV28 TRBD1 CASRGTGNYGYTF TGTGCCAGCCGCGGGACAGGGAACTATGGCTACACCTTC
NA TRBJ2-3 TRBV4-3 NA CASSRGRTDTQYF TGCGCCAGCAGCCGGGGTCGCACAGATACGCAGTATTTT
NA TRBJ1-1 TRBV28 TRBD1 CASSLTGGSRKAFF TGTGCCAGCAGTCTGACAGGGGGTTCTAGGAAAGCTTTCTTT
NA TRBJ2-3 TRBV19 TRBD1 CASSIVFWGQGPDTQYF TGTGCCAGTAGTATAGTTTTCTGGGGACAGGGACCAGATACGCAGTATTTT
NA TRBJ1-5 TRBV7-2 NA CASSSGGGQPQHF TGTGCCAGCAGCTCGGGAGGGGGACAGCCCCAGCATTTT
NA TRBJ1-6 TRBV5-6 NA CASSLERGRTLHF TGTGCCAGCAGCTTGGAGCGGGGGCGGACCCTCCACTTT
NA TRBJ1-5 TRBV6-6 NA CATVQGKGNQPQHF TGTGCCACCGTACAGGGTAAGGGCAATCAGCCCCAGCATTTT
NA TRBJ2-3 TRBV29-1 NA CSGSLIAADTQYF TGCAGCGGATCGTTGATCGCCGCAGATACGCAGTATTTT
few TRBJ1-5 TRBV19 TRBD1 CASRRTGSLQPQHF TGTGCCAGTAGACGGACAGGGAGTCTTCAGCCCCAGCATTTT
once TRBJ1-1 TRBV27 TRBD1 CASVRLGGYEAFF TGTGCCAGCGTAAGACTAGGGGGCTATGAAGCTTTCTTT
NA TRBJ1-5 TRBV19 TRBD1 CATKDRDHQPQHF TGTGCCACCAAAGACAGGGATCATCAGCCCCAGCATTTT
NA TRBJ1-2 TRBV6-1 TRBD1 CASGRLRDSYGYTF TGTGCCAGCGGTAGGCTCCGGGACAGCTATGGCTACACCTTC
NA TRBJ2-3 TRBV12-5 NA CASAQARDTQYF TGTGCTAGTGCCCAGGCGAGAGATACGCAGTATTTT
once TRBJ2-7 TRBV28 TRBD2 CATLPSGRVYEQYF TGTGCCACCCTTCCAAGCGGGAGAGTGTACGAGCAGTACTTC
NA TRBJ2-7 TRBV11-2 TRBD1 CASSWGTGGSYEQYF TGTGCCAGCAGCTGGGGGACAGGGGGCTCCTACGAGCAGTACTTC
few TRBJ2-6 TRBV18 NA CASSQNLPGANVLTF TGTGCCAGCTCACAGAACCTCCCCGGGGCCAACGTCCTGACTTTC
NA TRBJ2-1 TRBV12-1 NA CASSSGLAGGPNEQFF TGTGCCAGCAGCTCGGGACTAGCGGGAGGCCCTAATGAGCAGTTCTTC
NA TRBJ2-1 TRBV7-9 TRBD2 CASSRPGLAGKEQFF TGTGCCAGCAGCCGTCCGGGACTAGCGGGAAAGGAGCAGTTCTTC
NA TRBJ1-3 TRBV12-5 NA CASAGSGNTIYF TGTGCTAGTGCAGGGTCGGGAAACACCATATATTTT
once TRBJ2-1 TRBV6-6 NA CASTRGDRQFF TGTGCCAGCACCAGGGGGGATCGACAGTTCTTC
NA TRBJ2-3 TRBV2 NA CASSTGLKGTLF TGTGCCAGCAGTACCGGACTTAAGGGGACCCTTTTT
NA TRBJ1-2 TRBV6-1 TRBD1 CASSRQGPYGYTF TGTGCCAGCAGTCGACAGGGACCCTATGGCTACACCTTC
NA TRBJ2-7 TRBV18 NA CASSLSTGSYEQYF TGTGCCAGCTCACTATCGACTGGGTCCTACGAGCAGTACTTC
NA TRBJ2-7 TRBV5-4 TRBD2 CASSPLSGRGEQYF TGTGCCAGCAGCCCCCTGAGCGGGAGAGGCGAGCAGTACTTC
NA TRBJ2-1 TRBV5-1 TRBD2 CASSSGLAGGPEQFF TGCGCCAGCAGCTCCGGACTAGCGGGAGGGCCTGAGCAGTTCTTC
few TRBJ2-7 TRBV19 TRBD2 CASSIGLADEQYF TGTGCCAGTAGCATCGGACTAGCGGACGAGCAGTACTTC